A selection of T cell receptor beta chains follows, all from one sample in a study of CD8 T cells in ankylosing spondylitis. From the 5' RACE reads, TCRdb called clonotypes with MiXCR, one entry per CDR3 protein. The table has a few hundred thousand distinct CDR3 sequences, around 10% seen once; the top ten hold roughly 6.8%. Sequencing was carried out using blood, either unsorted or a sorted T cell fraction (not recorded which). The receptor source for this set is a male donor with ankylosing spondylitis or in good health (not recorded which). Each CDR3 is given with its conserved first and last residue. D genes are given only for firm matches. Expanded clones are given a class, and other clones once, few, many or no size at all.

J gene	clone size	D gene	V gene	CDR3 DNA	CDR3 protein
TRBJ1-2	many	.	TRBV12-3/TRBV12-4	TGTGCCAGCAGGATCGACAACGTAAACTATGGCTACACCTTC	CASRIDNVNYGYTF
TRBJ1-1	many	.	TRBV12-3/TRBV12-4	TGTGCCAGCAGTTTCAAGGCGGACACTGAAGCTTTCTTT	CASSFKADTEAFF
TRBJ2-7	many	.	TRBV6-5	TGTGCCAGCAGTTATTCCGGGGATTGGTACGAGCAGTACTTC	CASSYSGDWYEQYF
TRBJ2-2	few	.	TRBV20-1	TGCAGTGCTACCAGGGAGGAGGGGACCGGGGAGCTGTTTTTT	CSATREEGTGELFF
TRBJ1-4	few	TRBD1	TRBV20-1	TGCAGTGCTAGAGATCTGGGACAGGGTTGGGAAAAACTGTTTTTT	CSARDLGQGWEKLFF
TRBJ2-3	.	TRBD2	TRBV5-8	TGTGCCAGCAGCTTTGTAAGCGGGGGTGATCCGCAGTATTTT	CASSFVSGGDPQYF
TRBJ2-5	many	TRBD2	TRBV7-2	TGTGCCAGCAGCACACCGACTAGCGGACTAGACCAAGAGACCCAGTACTTC	CASSTPTSGLDQETQYF
TRBJ2-3	many	TRBD2	TRBV6-4	TGTGCCAGCAGTGCCCTAGCGGGAGAAGGTGATACGCAGTATTTT	CASSALAGEGDTQYF
TRBJ1-6	many	TRBD1	TRBV20-1	TGCAGTGCTAGAGAGACAGGGAGAAGCTATAATTCACCCCTCCACTTT	CSARETGRSYNSPLHF
TRBJ2-4	many	.	TRBV7-8	TGTGCCAGCAGCCCTACAGGCCAAAACATTCAGTACTTC	CASSPTGQNIQYF
TRBJ1-1	many	.	TRBV6-6	TGTGCCAGCAGTTACGCTGGGGAAGGTGAAGCTTTCTTT	CASSYAGEGEAFF
TRBJ2-1	many	.	TRBV5-5	TGTGCCAGCAGCCCAGGGTCTCCCACCCCCTACAATGAGCAGTTCTTC	CASSPGSPTPYNEQFF
TRBJ2-3	.	.	TRBV5-6	TGTGCCATGGGCCCCGGGGGCGTGGATACGCAGTATTTT	CAMGPGGVDTQYF
TRBJ2-3	many	.	TRBV29-1	TGCAGCGTTGGGGGCTTACTAGTGAATACGCAGTATTTT	CSVGGLLVNTQYF